This entry lists 11 T cell receptor beta chains sequenced from one sample in a study of shared T cell receptors in the human thymus. Measured with immunoSEQ multiplex PCR; TCRdb has only the in-frame clones, and not every one. The sample contains hundreds of thousands of clones, approximately 80% of which appear only once. These records were also assigned to another study, of human thymus T cells.

The source material was thymocytes. These TCRs come from a boy younger than two with a congenital heart defect.

The table lists this clone with a count of one. The V and J genes are TRBV5-4 and TRBJ2-5; no clear D. The ends were cut back, 4 bases at V and 1 base at J, with 11 bases in the middle. This CDR3 region has 14 residues. CDR1 is SGHNT, CDR2 YYREEE, per germline (reference sequence). CDR3 amino acids: CASSPVAPQETQYF. CDR3 coding DNA: TGTGCCAGCAGCCCGGTCGCCCCCCAAGAGACCCAGTACTTC. Together with reference TRBV5-4 and TRBJ2-5, the CDR3 gives the full variable domain: ETGVTQSPTHLIKTRGQQVTLRCSSQSGHNTVSWYQQALGQGPQFIFQYYREEENGRGNFPPRFSGLQFPNYSSELNVNALELDDSALYLCASSPVAPQETQYFGPGTRLLVL.

The chain couples TRBV29-1 to TRBJ1-2; D gene unclear. In germline, CDR1 is SQVTM, CDR2 ANQGSEA. Trimming took 4 bases from V and 6 from J, leaving 15 bases between them. The CDR3 contains 13 residues. CDR3 coding DNA: TGCAGCGTTGTTTGGAGGCCGGGGAATGGCTACACCTTC. It translates to CSVVWRPGNGYTF.

The chain combines TRBV7-8 with TRBJ2-7; the match to TRBD2 covers 8 bases. J was trimmed by 6 bases and V by 1 base; bases with no gene match: 17. Looked up from germline, CDR1 is SGHVS and CDR2 is FQNEAQ. The CDR3 loop spans 18 amino acids. The CDR3 reads CASSLELVLAGRVGEQYF. The CDR3 DNA follows: TGTGCCAGCAGCTTAGAGTTGGTGTTAGCGGGAAGGGTGGGCGAGCAGTACTTC.

This clone was seen just once. J is TRBJ2-1 and V is TRBV7-9; D is unresolved. The CDR3 covers 13 residues. Per germline, CDR1 SEHNR and CDR2 FQNEAQ (reference sequence). Between the trimmed V and J ends, which lost 6 bases and 5 bases, there was a span of 11 bases. CDR3 sequence reads: CASSPPSNNEQFF. The CDR3 DNA sequence: TGTGCCAGCAGTCCTCCTAGTAACAATGAGCAGTTCTTC.

The chain has TRBV6-6 and TRBJ1-1; TRBD1 matches at 8 bases. The V and J ends lost 5 bases and 6 bases, in that order; junction bases with no gene match: 14. The CDR3 runs 16 residues. The V gene's germline CDR1 is MNHNY and CDR2 SVGAGI (reference sequence). The CDR3 sequence is CASSPSTGASRAEAFF. The DNA for the CDR3 is TGTGCCAGCAGTCCCTCGACAGGGGCTTCGAGAGCTGAAGCTTTCTTT.

V gene TRBV2 combines with J gene TRBJ2-2; D not resolved. Germline V gene sequence: CDR1 SNHLY, CDR2 FYNNEI. Trimming cost V 1 base and J 6 bases, with 9 bases left between them. The CDR3 loop spans 14 amino acids. The DNA of the CDR3 is TGTGCCAGCAGTGAAGGGCAATTTGCCGGGGAGCTGTTTTTT. Translated, it gives CASSEGQFAGELFF.

This sequence joins TRBV7-3 and TRBJ2-3, with a weak D call TRBD2 (6 bases). Germline V CDR1 and CDR2: SGHTA, FQGTGA. The ends were cut back, 0 bases at V and 6 bases at J, with 16 bases in the middle. The CDR3 length is 16 residues. The CDR3 DNA reads TGTGCCAGCAGCTTAACGCTGGCCCCGGAGGGGGATACGCAGTATTTT. Amino acids: CASSLTLAPEGDTQYF.

The J gene is TRBJ2-7, the V gene TRBV28, with TRBD1 matching over 8 bases. Germline V gene sequence: CDR1 MDHEN, CDR2 SYDVKM. V dropped 9 bases and J dropped 2; count of bases not matched to a gene: 6. This CDR3 spans 13 amino acids. CDR3 in amino acids: CASRGTGPYEQYF. DNA of the CDR3: TGTGCCAGTAGAGGGACAGGCCCCTACGAGCAGTACTTC.

The chain links TRBV27 to TRBJ2-7; TRBD2 matches 7 bases. The CDR3 runs to 15 residues. Trimming took 2 bases from V and 1 from J; bases not matched to a gene: 5. CDR1 is MNHEY, CDR2 SMNVEV, per germline (reference sequence). In DNA form, the CDR3 reads TGTGCCAGCAGTTTAACGGGCGGGGGTTCCTACGAGCAGTACTTC. It codes for CASSLTGGGSYEQYF.

The chain links TRBV28 to TRBJ2-2; no firm D call. This CDR3 contains 16 residues. CDR1 and CDR2 (germline): MDHEN, SYDVKM. With 3 bases removed from V and 7 bases from J, the gap between germline ends came to 18 bases. In DNA form, the CDR3 reads TGTGCCAGCAGTTTCCCCCTTTCTATTCGCGTCGGGGAGCTGTTTTTT. Protein product: CASSFPLSIRVGELFF.

As regards this clone: The same CDR3 is also encoded by other DNA sequences in this sample. This chain uses TRBV27 with TRBJ2-1; D might be TRBD2 (6 bases). The germline V and J ends were trimmed by 0 bases and 4 bases, with 10 bases remaining between them. This CDR3 comprises 15 residues. Germline CDR1 reads MNHEY; CDR2 reads SMNVEV (reference sequence). CDR3 DNA sequence: TGTGCCAGCAGTTTATCGGGGGGTTCTTACAATGAGCAGTTCTTC. Protein sequence: CASSLSGGSYNEQFF.